The 28 T cell receptor beta chains listed next were all sequenced from one sample in a study of cytomegalovirus exposure and HLA in healthy donors. PCR primers comprised 60 Vbeta and 13 Jbeta primers. Assay used: immunoSEQ multiplex PCR; TCRdb lists only in-frame clones, some missing. The table lists approximately 170,000 clones, 70% of them singletons, with 4.7% in the top ten. The sample taken for sequencing was PBMCs. Receptors were obtained from a man aged 18 to 35 in good health and CMV-seropositive.

The chain joins TRBV30 to TRBJ1-1, with D possibly being TRBD1 (6 bases). V was trimmed by 0 bases and J by 6 bases, leaving 11 bases between them. The CDR3 sequence is 13 residues long. Germline V lookup: CDR1 GTSNPN, CDR2 SVGIG (reference sequence). For the CDR3, the DNA is TGTGCCTGGAGTGTGAACAGGGCGGCTGAAGCTTTCTTT. Encoded protein: CAWSVNRAAEAFF. The entire variable domain, with the rest obtained from reference TRBV30 and TRBJ1-1, is as follows: SQTIHQWPATLVQPVGSPLSLECTVEGTSNPNLYWYRQAAGRGLQLLFYSVGIGQISSEVPQNLSASRPQDRQFILSSKKLLLSDSGFYLCAWSVNRAAEAFFGQGTRLTVV.

The gene calls are TRBV9 and TRBJ1-3; D might be TRBD1 (5 bases). Germline V CDR1 and CDR2: SGDLS, YYNGEE. With 3 bases removed from V and 0 bases from J, the gap between germline ends came to 13 bases. This CDR3 contains 16 residues. The CDR3 here is CASSDTGAHSGNTIYF. The DNA for the CDR3 is TGTGCCAGCAGCGATACAGGTGCCCACTCTGGAAACACCATATATTTT. The complete variable domain, with remaining parts taken from reference TRBV9 and TRBJ1-3, reads DSGVTQTPKHLITATGQRVTLRCSPRSGDLSVYWYQQSLDQGLQFLIQYYNGEERAKGNILERFSAQQFPDLHSELNLSSLELGDSALYFCASSDTGAHSGNTIYFGEGSWLTVV.

The sample holds one count of this clone. V gene TRBV27 combines with J gene TRBJ1-5; 9 positions match TRBD1. After removal of 5 bases from V and 8 bases from J, the junction contained 10 bases not matched to a gene. Germline assignment: CDR1 MNHEY and CDR2 SMNVEV (reference sequence). This CDR3 is 15 amino acids long. The CDR3 here is CASSPLDRGGEPQHF. The CDR3 nucleotides are TGTGCCAGCAGTCCGCTGGACAGGGGCGGGGAGCCCCAGCATTTT.

Only one count was recorded for this clone. V is TRBV6-5 and J is TRBJ2-3; D possibly corresponds to TRBD1 (5 bases). Per the germline V gene, CDR1 is MNHEY and CDR2 is SVGAGI. The V end was cut by 7 bases, the J end by 3 bases, with 14 bases between. There are 14 residues in the CDR3. For the CDR3, the DNA is TGTGCCAGCAAAACAGGAGATGGGACAGATACGCAGTATTTT. This sequence encodes CASKTGDGTDTQYF.

A single count supports this clone. This chain's CDR3 is CASSVDRGGYEQYV. The CDR3 DNA follows: TGTGCCAGCAGTGTGGACAGGGGAGGCTACGAGCAGTACGTC. This sequence joins TRBV2 and TRBJ2-7, with 9 bases aligning to TRBD1. Trimming cost V 4 bases and J 3 bases; bases outside gene matches: 4. Germline V gene data show CDR1 as SNHLY and CDR2 as FYNNEI. The length of the CDR3 is 14 residues.

This clone was seen a few times. The V and J genes are TRBV5-1 and TRBJ1-1; 8 nucleotides agree with TRBD1. The CDR3 is 15 residues long. Germline V gene sequence: CDR1 SGHRS, CDR2 YFSETQ. The trim removed 4 bases at V and 1 base at J, leaving 6 bases unmatched. Here the CDR3 reads CASSRGTGRNTEAFF. Written as DNA, the CDR3 is TGCGCCAGCAGCCGAGGGACAGGAAGGAACACTGAAGCTTTCTTT. The variable domain in full, with the rest retrieved from reference TRBV5-1 and TRBJ1-1, is KAGVTQTPRYLIKTRGQQVTLSCSPISGHRSVSWYQQTPGQGLQFLFEYFSETQRNKGNFPGRFSGRQFSNSRSEMNVSTLELGDSALYLCASSRGTGRNTEAFFGQGTRLTVV.

The chain combines TRBV30 with TRBJ1-1, with D unclear. The germline CDR1 and CDR2 sequences are GTSNPN and SVGIG (reference sequence). The CDR3 runs 13 residues. V shed 0 bases and J shed 5 bases, with 10 bases lying between them. The CDR3 spells CAWSVERGTEAFF. CDR3 DNA: TGTGCCTGGAGTGTGGAGCGAGGGACTGAAGCTTTCTTT.

This clone was seen once. V is TRBV30 and J is TRBJ2-2, with TRBD2 matching over 14 bases. J was trimmed by 2 bases and V by 6 bases; bases with no gene match: 5. Germline V gives CDR1 GTSNPN, CDR2 SVGIG (reference sequence). This CDR3 has 16 amino acids. The CDR3 loop is CACRGLAGANTGELFF. CDR3 DNA sequence: TGTGCCTGCAGGGGACTAGCGGGGGCCAACACCGGGGAGCTGTTTTTT. The full variable domain, its missing parts supplied by reference TRBV30 and TRBJ2-2, is SQTIHQWPATLVQPVGSPLSLECTVEGTSNPNLYWYRQAAGRGLQLLFYSVGIGQISSEVPQNLSASRPQDRQFILSSKKLLLSDSGFYLCACRGLAGANTGELFFGEGSRLTVL.

This clone was counted a few times. The chain has TRBV28 and TRBJ2-1; possibly TRBD1 for D (6 bases). This CDR3 comprises 15 residues. The germline V and J ends were trimmed by 6 bases and 0 bases, with 12 bases remaining between them. The germline gives CDR1 MDHEN, CDR2 SYDVKM. DNA for the CDR3: TGTGCCAGCAGCCCCAGGGGAAGCTCCTACAATGAGCAGTTCTTC. Translating it yields CASSPRGSSYNEQFF.

The genes are TRBV9 and TRBJ2-1; 8 nucleotides align to TRBD2. Germline CDR1 and CDR2: SGDLS and YYNGEE. This CDR3 has 12 amino acids. After removal of 3 bases from V and 13 bases from J, the junction contained 6 bases not matched to a gene. CDR3 in amino acids: CASSDPAGGQFF. CDR3 DNA: TGTGCCAGCAGCGATCCGGCGGGGGGACAGTTCTTC.

The chain couples TRBV5-6 to TRBJ2-3; D possibly corresponds to TRBD2 (6 bases). The CDR3 totals 12 residues. Trimming took off 4 bases at V and 9 bases at J, with 12 bases between the two ends. CDR1 SGHDT and CDR2 YYEEEE come from the germline V gene. CDR3 nucleotides: TGTGCCAGCAGCCCTGGGACTGACACGCAGTATTTT. Amino acid sequence: CASSPGTDTQYF.

This clone was recorded only once. An end of the junction differs from the germline gene, which may be a read error. V gene TRBV7-7 combines with J gene TRBJ2-3; a possible D gene is TRBD1 (6 bases). The CDR3 totals 13 residues. CDR1 is SSHAT, CDR2 FNYEAQ, per germline (reference sequence). Here the CDR3 DNA reads TGTGCTAGCAGCCCTAGGACAGCCGATACGCAGTATTTT. Its protein is CASSPRTADTQYF. The full variable domain, with the rest looked up from reference TRBV7-7 and TRBJ2-3, is GAGVSQSPRYKVTKRGQDVTLRCDPISSHATLYWYQQALGQGPEFLTYFNYEAQPDKSGLPSDRFSAERPEGSISTLTIQRTEQRDSAMYRCASSPRTADTQYFGPGTRLTVL.

This clone was observed a handful of times. The chain recombines TRBV5-1 with TRBJ2-1, with unresolved D. V shed 1 base and J shed 5 bases, with 10 bases lying between them. Germline assignment: CDR1 SGHRS and CDR2 YFSETQ. This CDR3 spans 14 amino acids. DNA of the CDR3: TGCGCCAGCAGCTTGTCTCTCGTAGACAATGAGCAGTTCTTC. This codes for CASSLSLVDNEQFF.

This sequence joins TRBV21-1 and TRBJ2-3; TRBD2, as called in the table, went unchecked against the DNA. TRBV21-1 constitutes a pseudogene. The CDR3 loop spans 16 amino acids. The CDR3 reads CASSKNRGEDTDTQYF. CDR3 nucleotides: TGTGCCAGCAGCAAAAATCGGGGGGAGGACACAGATACGCAGTATTTT.

The chain couples TRBV11-2 to TRBJ1-1, with D unclear. The CDR3 contains 12 residues. Trimming shortened V by 5 bases and J by 7 bases, and 11 bases separated the two germline ends. Germline lookup yields CDR1 SGHAT and CDR2 FQNNGV. In DNA, the CDR3 is TGTGCCAGCAGCCCCTTCGGGGTTGAAGCTTTCTTT. Translated: CASSPFGVEAFF. The complete variable domain, with remaining parts taken from reference TRBV11-2 and TRBJ1-1, reads EAGVAQSPRYKIIEKRQSVAFWCNPISGHATLYWYQQILGQGPKLLIQFQNNGVVDDSQLPKDRFSAERLKGVDSTLKIQPAKLEDSAVYLCASSPFGVEAFFGQGTRLTVV.

V gene TRBV2 combines with J gene TRBJ2-7; 9 nucleotides line up with TRBD1. Germline CDR1 reads SNHLY; CDR2 reads FYNNEI. This CDR3 is built from 14 residues. V shed 2 bases, J shed 6 bases, and the junction held 5 bases outside the gene matches. CDR3 in amino acids: CASSERDREGEQYV. DNA of the CDR3: TGTGCCAGCAGTGAAAGGGACAGGGAGGGCGAGCAGTACGTC.

The chain joins TRBV9 to TRBJ2-2; D call uncertain. Germline-derived CDR1 and CDR2 are SGDLS and YYNGEE. Trimming removed 3 bases at V and 5 bases at J, with 5 bases between. The CDR3 runs to 12 residues. The CDR3: CASSASTGELFF. The CDR3 DNA reads as TGTGCCAGCAGCGCCAGTACCGGGGAGCTGTTTTTT.

The chain combines TRBV18 with TRBJ2-1; tentatively, D is TRBD2 (5 bases). Germline V gives CDR1 KGHSH, CDR2 LQKENI. Trimming removed 2 bases at V and 7 bases at J, with 12 bases between. The CDR3 is 14 amino acids. The CDR3 nucleotides read TGTGCCAGCTCACCAGGTTCGGGGTTAAATGAGCAGTTCTTC. It specifies CASSPGSGLNEQFF.

The rearrangement links TRBV27 to TRBJ2-3; weak D call: TRBD1 (6 bases). The V end lost 3 bases, the J end lost 3 bases, and 13 bases lay between the germline ends. Germline V lookup: CDR1 MNHEY, CDR2 SMNVEV (reference sequence). This CDR3 has 15 residues. DNA for the CDR3: TGTGCCAGCAGTTTTGCAGGGGAGAGAACAGATACGCAGTATTTT. Its translation: CASSFAGERTDTQYF.

In the case of this clone: Other DNA sequences in this specimen translate into the identical CDR3. J is TRBJ1-6 and V is TRBV6-5; 9 bases fit TRBD1. The CDR3 contains 14 residues. Germline CDR1 is MNHEY and CDR2 is SVGAGI. The V gene end was trimmed by 5 bases and the J gene end by 7 bases; junction bases not matched to a gene: 3. CDR3 region: CASSTGGGNSPLHF. The CDR3 DNA follows: TGTGCCAGCAGTACAGGGGGCGGAAATTCACCCCTCCACTTT.

V is TRBV5-1 and J is TRBJ1-2; 7 nucleotides align to TRBD1. This CDR3 contains 14 residues. Germline CDR1 is SGHRS and CDR2 is YFSETQ. J gave up 3 bases and V 4 bases, and 6 bases lay outside the gene matches. CDR3 nucleotides: TGCGCCAGCAGCCCCGGACAGGAGTACTATGGCTACACCTTC. Protein product: CASSPGQEYYGYTF.

Here the CDR3 reads CASSLIGQRSGYTF. CDR3 DNA: TGTGCCAGCAGCTTAATTGGACAGCGGAGTGGCTACACCTTC. The chain employs TRBV7-9 and TRBJ1-2; maybe TRBD1 (6 bases). Germline loops: CDR1 SEHNR, CDR2 FQNEAQ (reference sequence). The CDR3 has 14 amino acids. The V and J ends lost 2 bases and 7 bases respectively, with 14 bases between them.

The chain uses TRBV7-2 and TRBJ2-1; a possible D gene is TRBD1 (6 bases). This CDR3 is built from 15 residues. Germline V gene data show CDR1 as SGHTA and CDR2 as FQGNSA. The V and J ends lost 3 bases and 1 base respectively, with 10 bases between them. CDR3 coding DNA: TGTGCCAGCAGCTTTTTAGGACAGTCCTACAATGAGCAGTTCTTC. This sequence encodes CASSFLGQSYNEQFF.

The sample holds a few counts of this clone. The chain has TRBV19 and TRBJ1-1; the match to TRBD1 covers 7 bases. In germline, CDR1 is LNHDA, CDR2 SQIVND (reference sequence). This CDR3 contains 15 residues. Losses at the gene ends were 5 bases for V and 0 bases for J; bases not matched to a gene: 6. The CDR3 bases are TGTGCCAGTAGTTCTCCGGGACAGTTGAACACTGAAGCTTTCTTT. Protein sequence: CASSSPGQLNTEAFF.

This clone was detected only a few times. The rearrangement links TRBV7-9 to TRBJ2-1; D possibly corresponds to TRBD2 (6 bases). The CDR3 runs 15 residues. CDR1 SEHNR and CDR2 FQNEAQ come from the germline V gene (reference sequence). Trimming took 3 bases from V and 6 from J, leaving 15 bases between them. The CDR3 bases are TGTGCCAGCAGCTTTACGGGACTTAGTGGCAATGAGCAGTTCTTC. It is translated as CASSFTGLSGNEQFF.

V and J are TRBV7-9 and TRBJ2-5; unclear D gene. The CDR3 runs to 14 residues. Trimming took off 10 bases at V and 5 bases at J, with 20 bases between the two ends. The germline V gene has CDR1 SEHNR and CDR2 FQNEAQ (reference sequence). CDR3 region: CATATPPPRETQYF. The CDR3 bases are TGTGCCACCGCCACGCCCCCTCCACGGGAGACCCAGTACTTC. The full variable domain, completed using reference TRBV7-9 and TRBJ2-5, is DTGVSQNPRHKITKRGQNVTFRCDPISEHNRLYWYRQTLGQGPEFLTYFQNEAQLEKSRLLSDRFSAERPKGSFSTLEIQRTEQGDSAMYLCATATPPPRETQYFGPGTRLLVL.

This sequence joins TRBV6-5 and TRBJ1-2, with TRBD1 identical over 10 bases. Germline trimming cut 5 bases from V and 4 bases from J; bases unmatched to any gene: 7. The CDR3 is 15 amino acids. Germline V gene sequence: CDR1 MNHEY, CDR2 SVGAGI. The CDR3 region is CASSPDRGRFYGYTF. The DNA of the CDR3 is TGTGCCAGCAGTCCCGACAGGGGGCGCTTCTATGGCTACACCTTC.

The V call is TRBV19, the J call TRBJ1-1; 8 positions match TRBD1. The germline gives CDR1 LNHDA, CDR2 SQIVND (reference sequence). With V trimmed by 6 bases and J by 10 bases, 13 bases remained unmatched. This CDR3 spans 14 amino acids. The CDR3 loop reads CASRSTGQDIVAFF. The CDR3 DNA reads TGTGCCAGTAGATCGACGGGACAGGATATAGTAGCTTTCTTT. Full variable domain (rest looked up from reference TRBV19 and TRBJ1-1): DGGITQSPKYLFRKEGQNVTLSCEQNLNHDAMYWYRQDPGQGLRLIYYSQIVNDFQKGDIAEGYSVSREKKESFPLTVTSAQKNPTAFYLCASRSTGQDIVAFFGQGTRLTVV.